This T cell receptor (beta chain) was observed in a study of memory CD4+ T cells and cytomegalovirus serostatus. Single viable CD3+CD4+CD8-CD45RO+ cells were sorted as the memory CD4+ T cells. In this sample, this clone turned up a few times. The CDR3 length is 15 residues. CDR1 is SGHVS and CDR2 is FQNEAQ in the germline V gene. V shed 8 bases and J 4 bases; nucleotides not matched to a gene: 14. Authors' data handling: After removing out-of-frame reads, over 2 million distinct TCRbeta sequences remained. Sequencing was performed with immunoSEQ multiplex PCR; in TCRdb, only in-frame clones are kept and a portion is missing. V and J calls and clone size are given by that table; D and trimming were obtained from the DNA. The table includes 61,000 or so clones, 60% to 85% detected once.

The receptor was derived from an adult in good health and CMV-seronegative. Some clones in this sample may be carry-over from other donors' samples. Specimen: memory CD4+ T cells from blood. The V call is TRBV7-8, the J call TRBJ2-7, with 7 bases that match TRBD2. CDR3 in amino acids: CASAARRERGYEQYF. CDR3 sequence (DNA): TGTGCCAGCGCCGCTAGGCGGGAGCGGGGTTACGAGCAGTACTTC.